The sequence of this T cell receptor beta chain was determined in a study of cytomegalovirus exposure and HLA in healthy donors. Regarding the study as a whole: A classifier reportedly called cytomegalovirus status with high sensitivity and specificity.

PCR used 60 Vbeta primers and 13 Jbeta primers. The table came from immunoSEQ multiplex PCR; TCRdb's copy has only in-frame clones and leaves some out. The top ten hold about 9.3% of the sample, which has roughly 100,000 clones, more than 65% seen once. A word on this clone: Its antigen is unidentified.

This receptor was obtained from a woman between 18 and 29 years old in good health and CMV-seropositive. Sequencing was done on a sample of PBMCs.

CDR3 sequence: CASSLGGLAYEQYF. The CDR3 region has the DNA TGTGCCAGCAGTTTAGGGGGACTAGCTTACGAGCAGTACTTC. This chain uses TRBV28 with TRBJ2-7, with 9 bases aligning to TRBD2. The CDR3 covers 14 residues. CDR1 and CDR2 from the germline V gene are MDHEN and SYDVKM. V was pared by 2 bases and J by 4 bases, with 3 bases of the junction left unmatched.